This T cell receptor beta chain was recorded in a study of graft-versus-host responses after intestinal transplantation. The repertoire was sequenced with immunoSEQ multiplex PCR; TCRdb's copy has only in-frame clones and lacks some. Among 20,000 to 30,000 clones listed, approximately 90% were seen once. The V gene end was trimmed by 3 bases and the J gene end by 1 base; junction bases not matched to a gene: 1. CDR3 length: 14 residues. CDR1 SGDLS and CDR2 YYNGEE come from the germline V gene. The TCR was taken from a human patient who received an intestinal transplant, so some T cells may come from the graft donor. The chain joins TRBV9 to TRBJ1-1; 9 bases line up with TRBD1. This specimen was PBMCs, taken almost 40 days after intestinal transplant. The CDR3 region has the DNA TGTGCCAGCAGCGAGACAGGGGGGAACACTGAAGCTTTCTTT. Translation: CASSETGGNTEAFF.